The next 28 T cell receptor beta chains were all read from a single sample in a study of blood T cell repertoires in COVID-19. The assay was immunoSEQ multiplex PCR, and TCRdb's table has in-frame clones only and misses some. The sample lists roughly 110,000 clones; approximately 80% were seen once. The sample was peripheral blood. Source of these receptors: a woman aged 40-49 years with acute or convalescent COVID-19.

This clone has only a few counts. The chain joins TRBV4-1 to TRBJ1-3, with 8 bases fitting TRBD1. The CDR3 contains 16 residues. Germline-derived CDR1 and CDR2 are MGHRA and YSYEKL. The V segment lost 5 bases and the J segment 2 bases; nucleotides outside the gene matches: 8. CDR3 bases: TGCGCCAGCAGCTCCCCGGACAGGGACCCTGGAAACACCATATATTTT. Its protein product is CASSSPDRDPGNTIYF.

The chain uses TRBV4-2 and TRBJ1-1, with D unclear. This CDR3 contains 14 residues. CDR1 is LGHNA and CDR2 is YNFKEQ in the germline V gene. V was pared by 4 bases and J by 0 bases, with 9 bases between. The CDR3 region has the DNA TGTGCCAGCAGCCCTCGAGTCATGAACACTGAAGCTTTCTTT. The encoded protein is CASSPRVMNTEAFF.

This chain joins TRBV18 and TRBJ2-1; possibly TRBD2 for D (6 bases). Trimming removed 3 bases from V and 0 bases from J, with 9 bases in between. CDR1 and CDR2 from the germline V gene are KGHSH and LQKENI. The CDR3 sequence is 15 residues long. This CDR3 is CASSPFGSSYNEQFF. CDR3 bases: TGTGCCAGCTCACCGTTCGGGAGCTCCTACAATGAGCAGTTCTTC.

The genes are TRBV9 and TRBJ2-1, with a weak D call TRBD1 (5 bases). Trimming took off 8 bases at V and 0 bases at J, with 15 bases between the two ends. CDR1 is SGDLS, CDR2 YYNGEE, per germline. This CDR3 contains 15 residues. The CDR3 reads CASRAQGSSYNEQFF. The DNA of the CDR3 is TGTGCCAGTCGAGCTCAGGGAAGCTCCTACAATGAGCAGTTCTTC.

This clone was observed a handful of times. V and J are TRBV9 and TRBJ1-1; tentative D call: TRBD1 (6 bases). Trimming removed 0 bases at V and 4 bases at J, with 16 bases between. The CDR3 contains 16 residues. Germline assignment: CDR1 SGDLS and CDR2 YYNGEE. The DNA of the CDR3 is TGTGCCAGCAGCGTAGCGCAAGGGACATCCGTCACTGAAGCTTTCTTT. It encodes CASSVAQGTSVTEAFF. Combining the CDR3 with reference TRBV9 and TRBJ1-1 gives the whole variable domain DSGVTQTPKHLITATGQRVTLRCSPRSGDLSVYWYQQSLDQGLQFLIQYYNGEERAKGNILERFSAQQFPDLHSELNLSSLELGDSALYFCASSVAQGTSVTEAFFGQGTRLTVV.

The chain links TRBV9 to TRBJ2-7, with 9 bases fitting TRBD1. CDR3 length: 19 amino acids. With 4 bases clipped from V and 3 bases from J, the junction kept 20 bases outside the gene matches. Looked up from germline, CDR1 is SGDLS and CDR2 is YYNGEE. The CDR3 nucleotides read TGTGCCAGCAGCACCAGGGACAGGGAGATCCCACGGGTGGGCTACGAGCAGTACTTC. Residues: CASSTRDREIPRVGYEQYF.

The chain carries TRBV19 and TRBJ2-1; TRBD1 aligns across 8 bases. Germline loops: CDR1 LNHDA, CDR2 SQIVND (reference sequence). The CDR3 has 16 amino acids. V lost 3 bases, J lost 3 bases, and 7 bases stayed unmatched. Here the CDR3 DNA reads TGTGCCAGTAGTATCAGGGGGCCTACAGACTACAATGAGCAGTTCTTC. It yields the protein CASSIRGPTDYNEQFF.

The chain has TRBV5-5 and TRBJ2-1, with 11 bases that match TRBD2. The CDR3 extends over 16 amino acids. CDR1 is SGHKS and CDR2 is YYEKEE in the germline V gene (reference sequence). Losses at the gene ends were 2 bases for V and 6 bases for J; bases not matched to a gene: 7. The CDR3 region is CASSFIPGLAANEQFF. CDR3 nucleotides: TGTGCCAGCAGCTTCATCCCGGGACTAGCGGCCAATGAGCAGTTCTTC.

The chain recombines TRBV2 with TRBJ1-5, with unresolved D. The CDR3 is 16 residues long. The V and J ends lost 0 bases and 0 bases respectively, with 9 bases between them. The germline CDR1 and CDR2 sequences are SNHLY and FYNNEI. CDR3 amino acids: CASSEARVYSNQPQHF. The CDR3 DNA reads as TGTGCCAGCAGTGAAGCCCGGGTTTATAGCAATCAGCCCCAGCATTTT.

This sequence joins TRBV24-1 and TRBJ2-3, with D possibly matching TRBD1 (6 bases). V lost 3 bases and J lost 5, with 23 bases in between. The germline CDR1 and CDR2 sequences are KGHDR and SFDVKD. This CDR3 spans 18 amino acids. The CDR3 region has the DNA TGTGCCACCAGTGATCCCGGCAGGGGCGGTCTTCTTGGAGATACGCAGTATTTT. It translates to CATSDPGRGGLLGDTQYF.

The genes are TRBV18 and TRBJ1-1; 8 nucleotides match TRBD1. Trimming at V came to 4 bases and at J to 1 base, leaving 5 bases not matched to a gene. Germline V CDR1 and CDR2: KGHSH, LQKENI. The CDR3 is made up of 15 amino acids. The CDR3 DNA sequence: TGTGCCAGCTCACTAGGGACAGGATCGAACACTGAAGCTTTCTTT. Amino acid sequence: CASSLGTGSNTEAFF.

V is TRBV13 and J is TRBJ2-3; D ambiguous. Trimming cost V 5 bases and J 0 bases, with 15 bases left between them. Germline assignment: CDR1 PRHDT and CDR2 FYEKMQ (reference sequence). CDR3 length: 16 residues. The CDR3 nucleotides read TGTGCCAGCAGCCCCAGGATTACTGGGAGCACAGATACGCAGTATTTT. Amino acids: CASSPRITGSTDTQYF.

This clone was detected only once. Written as DNA, the CDR3 is TGTGCCAGCAGCTTGTGGGGCGGGGGGACACTGCAGTTCTTC. As protein: CASSLWGGGTLQFF. The chain combines TRBV5-6 with TRBJ2-1, with 8 nucleotides matching TRBD2. This CDR3 is built from 14 residues. With V trimmed by 1 base and J by 12 bases, 9 bases remained unmatched. CDR1 and CDR2 from the germline V gene are SGHDT and YYEEEE.

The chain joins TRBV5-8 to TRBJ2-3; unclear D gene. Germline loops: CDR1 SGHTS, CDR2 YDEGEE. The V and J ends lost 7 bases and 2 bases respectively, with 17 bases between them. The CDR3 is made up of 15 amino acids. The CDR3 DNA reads TGTGCCAGCCCTCCCCTGAGCTACTTCACAGATACGCAGTATTTT. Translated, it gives CASPPLSYFTDTQYF.

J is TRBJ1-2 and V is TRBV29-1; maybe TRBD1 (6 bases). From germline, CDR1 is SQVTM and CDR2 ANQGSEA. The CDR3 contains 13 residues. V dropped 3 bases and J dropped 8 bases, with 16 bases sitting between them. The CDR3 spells CSVDSTGSQGYTF. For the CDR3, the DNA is TGCAGCGTTGATTCTACAGGGAGCCAAGGCTACACCTTC.

The CDR3 region has the DNA TGCGCCAGCAGCTTGGAGGCAGGGGATTACTACGAGCAGTACTTC. Protein: CASSLEAGDYYEQYF. V and J are TRBV5-1 and TRBJ2-7; D might be TRBD1 (6 bases). The CDR3 is 15 amino acids. The V and J ends lost 0 bases and 3 bases respectively, with 13 bases between them. Germline CDR1 is SGHRS and CDR2 is YFSETQ.

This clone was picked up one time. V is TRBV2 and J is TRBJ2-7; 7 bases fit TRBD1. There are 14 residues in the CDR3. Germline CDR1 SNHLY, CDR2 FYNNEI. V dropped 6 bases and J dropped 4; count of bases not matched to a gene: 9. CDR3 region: CASRNRDSSYEQYF. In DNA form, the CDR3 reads TGTGCCAGCAGAAACCGGGACAGTTCGTACGAGCAGTACTTC. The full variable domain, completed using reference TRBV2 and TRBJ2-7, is EPEVTQTPSHQVTQMGQEVILRCVPISNHLYFYWYRQILGQKVEFLVSFYNNEISEKSEIFDDQFSVERPDGSNFTLKIRSTKLEDSAMYFCASRNRDSSYEQYFGPGTRLTVT.

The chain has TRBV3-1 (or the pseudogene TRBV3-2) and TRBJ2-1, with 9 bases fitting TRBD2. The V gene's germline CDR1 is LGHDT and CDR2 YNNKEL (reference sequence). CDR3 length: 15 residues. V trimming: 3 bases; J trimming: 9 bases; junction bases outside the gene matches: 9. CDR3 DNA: TGTGCCAGCAGCCAGGCGGGGGGGCCGCATATTGAGCAGTTCTTC. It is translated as CASSQAGGPHIEQFF.

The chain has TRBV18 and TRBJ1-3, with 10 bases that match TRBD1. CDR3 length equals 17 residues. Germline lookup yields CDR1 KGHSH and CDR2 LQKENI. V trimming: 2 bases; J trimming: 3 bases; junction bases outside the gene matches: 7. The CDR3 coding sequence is TGTGCCAGCTCACCAATGTATCGGGACAGGGGTGGAAACACCATATATTTT. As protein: CASSPMYRDRGGNTIYF.

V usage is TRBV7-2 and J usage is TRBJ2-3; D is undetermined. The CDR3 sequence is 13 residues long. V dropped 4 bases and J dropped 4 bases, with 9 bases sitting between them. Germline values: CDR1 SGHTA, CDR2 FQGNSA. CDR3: CASSYLWPDTQYF. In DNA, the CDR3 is TGTGCCAGCAGCTATCTCTGGCCAGATACGCAGTATTTT.

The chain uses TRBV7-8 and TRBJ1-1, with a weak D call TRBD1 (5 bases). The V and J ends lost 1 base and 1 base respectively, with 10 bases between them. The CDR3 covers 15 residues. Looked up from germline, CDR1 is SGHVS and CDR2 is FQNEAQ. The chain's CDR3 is CASSLVREGNTEAFF. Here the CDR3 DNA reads TGTGCCAGCAGCTTAGTCAGGGAGGGGAACACTGAAGCTTTCTTT.

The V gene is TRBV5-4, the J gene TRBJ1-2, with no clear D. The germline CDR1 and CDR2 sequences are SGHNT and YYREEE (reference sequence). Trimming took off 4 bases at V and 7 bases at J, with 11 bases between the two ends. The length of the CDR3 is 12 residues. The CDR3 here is CASSLDGFGYTF. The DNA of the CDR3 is TGTGCCAGCAGCCTGGATGGCTTTGGCTACACCTTC.

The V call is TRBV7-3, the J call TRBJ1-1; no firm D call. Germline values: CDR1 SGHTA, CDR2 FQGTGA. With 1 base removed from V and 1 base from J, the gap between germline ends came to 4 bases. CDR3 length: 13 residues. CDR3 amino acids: CASSLNRNTEAFF. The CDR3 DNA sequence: TGTGCCAGCAGCTTAAACAGGAACACTGAAGCTTTCTTT.

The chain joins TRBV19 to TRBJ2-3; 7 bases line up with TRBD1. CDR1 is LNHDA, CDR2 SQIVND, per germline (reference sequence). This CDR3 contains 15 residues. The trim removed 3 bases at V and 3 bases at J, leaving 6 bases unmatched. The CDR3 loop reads CASSMDRRTTDTQYF. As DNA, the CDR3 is TGTGCCAGTAGTATGGACAGGAGGACAACAGATACGCAGTATTTT.

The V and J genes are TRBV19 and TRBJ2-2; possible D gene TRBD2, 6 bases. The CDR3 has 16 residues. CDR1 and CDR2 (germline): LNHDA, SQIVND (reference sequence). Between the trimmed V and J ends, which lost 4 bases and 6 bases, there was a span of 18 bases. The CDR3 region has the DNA TGTGCCAGTAGTAGTGGCCCATTACGGAGGGCCGGGGAGCTGTTTTTT. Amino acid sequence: CASSSGPLRRAGELFF.

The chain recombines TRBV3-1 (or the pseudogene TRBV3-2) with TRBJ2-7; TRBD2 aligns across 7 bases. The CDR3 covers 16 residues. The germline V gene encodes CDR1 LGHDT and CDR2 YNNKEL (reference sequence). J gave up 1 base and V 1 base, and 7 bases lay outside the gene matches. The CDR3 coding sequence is TGTGCCAGCAGCCAAGTCGGAGCGGGGCGATCCTACGAGCAGTACTTC. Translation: CASSQVGAGRSYEQYF.

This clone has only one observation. CDR3 sequence (DNA): TGTGCCAGCACCACTTTCCAGGGTTCGGGAGAGACCCAGTACTTC. This sequence encodes CASTTFQGSGETQYF. The J gene is TRBJ2-5, the V gene TRBV6-5; tentative D call: TRBD1 (5 bases). The CDR3 is made up of 15 amino acids. Germline CDR1 MNHEY, CDR2 SVGAGI. Trimming shortened V by 7 bases and J by 4 bases, and 19 bases separated the two germline ends.

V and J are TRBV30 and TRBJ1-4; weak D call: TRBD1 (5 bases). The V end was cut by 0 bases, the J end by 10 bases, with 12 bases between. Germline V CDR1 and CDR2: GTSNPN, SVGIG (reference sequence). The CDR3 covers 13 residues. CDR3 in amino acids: CAWSVPSGLKLFF. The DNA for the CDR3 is TGTGCCTGGAGTGTACCTTCAGGGTTAAAACTGTTTTTT.